This T cell receptor beta chain derives from a study of T cell changes during pregnancy in multiple sclerosis. TCRdb's copy holds only in-frame clones and misses some; the assay was immunoSEQ multiplex PCR. The sample has about 65,000 clones, around 92% seen once. Trimming cost V 0 bases and J 6 bases, with 11 bases left between them. Germline V gene lookup returns CDR1 KGHSH and CDR2 LQKENI. This CDR3 has 14 residues. V is TRBV18 and J is TRBJ1-2; no firm D call. The sequencing here drew on CD8+ T cells from peripheral blood mononuclear cells, taken in the third trimester of pregnancy. This sequence was found in a female donor in good health, enrolled as a control in a pregnancy study. This CDR3 reads CASSPPTGLNGYTF. DNA of the CDR3: TGTGCCAGCTCACCACCGACGGGGTTGAATGGCTACACCTTC.